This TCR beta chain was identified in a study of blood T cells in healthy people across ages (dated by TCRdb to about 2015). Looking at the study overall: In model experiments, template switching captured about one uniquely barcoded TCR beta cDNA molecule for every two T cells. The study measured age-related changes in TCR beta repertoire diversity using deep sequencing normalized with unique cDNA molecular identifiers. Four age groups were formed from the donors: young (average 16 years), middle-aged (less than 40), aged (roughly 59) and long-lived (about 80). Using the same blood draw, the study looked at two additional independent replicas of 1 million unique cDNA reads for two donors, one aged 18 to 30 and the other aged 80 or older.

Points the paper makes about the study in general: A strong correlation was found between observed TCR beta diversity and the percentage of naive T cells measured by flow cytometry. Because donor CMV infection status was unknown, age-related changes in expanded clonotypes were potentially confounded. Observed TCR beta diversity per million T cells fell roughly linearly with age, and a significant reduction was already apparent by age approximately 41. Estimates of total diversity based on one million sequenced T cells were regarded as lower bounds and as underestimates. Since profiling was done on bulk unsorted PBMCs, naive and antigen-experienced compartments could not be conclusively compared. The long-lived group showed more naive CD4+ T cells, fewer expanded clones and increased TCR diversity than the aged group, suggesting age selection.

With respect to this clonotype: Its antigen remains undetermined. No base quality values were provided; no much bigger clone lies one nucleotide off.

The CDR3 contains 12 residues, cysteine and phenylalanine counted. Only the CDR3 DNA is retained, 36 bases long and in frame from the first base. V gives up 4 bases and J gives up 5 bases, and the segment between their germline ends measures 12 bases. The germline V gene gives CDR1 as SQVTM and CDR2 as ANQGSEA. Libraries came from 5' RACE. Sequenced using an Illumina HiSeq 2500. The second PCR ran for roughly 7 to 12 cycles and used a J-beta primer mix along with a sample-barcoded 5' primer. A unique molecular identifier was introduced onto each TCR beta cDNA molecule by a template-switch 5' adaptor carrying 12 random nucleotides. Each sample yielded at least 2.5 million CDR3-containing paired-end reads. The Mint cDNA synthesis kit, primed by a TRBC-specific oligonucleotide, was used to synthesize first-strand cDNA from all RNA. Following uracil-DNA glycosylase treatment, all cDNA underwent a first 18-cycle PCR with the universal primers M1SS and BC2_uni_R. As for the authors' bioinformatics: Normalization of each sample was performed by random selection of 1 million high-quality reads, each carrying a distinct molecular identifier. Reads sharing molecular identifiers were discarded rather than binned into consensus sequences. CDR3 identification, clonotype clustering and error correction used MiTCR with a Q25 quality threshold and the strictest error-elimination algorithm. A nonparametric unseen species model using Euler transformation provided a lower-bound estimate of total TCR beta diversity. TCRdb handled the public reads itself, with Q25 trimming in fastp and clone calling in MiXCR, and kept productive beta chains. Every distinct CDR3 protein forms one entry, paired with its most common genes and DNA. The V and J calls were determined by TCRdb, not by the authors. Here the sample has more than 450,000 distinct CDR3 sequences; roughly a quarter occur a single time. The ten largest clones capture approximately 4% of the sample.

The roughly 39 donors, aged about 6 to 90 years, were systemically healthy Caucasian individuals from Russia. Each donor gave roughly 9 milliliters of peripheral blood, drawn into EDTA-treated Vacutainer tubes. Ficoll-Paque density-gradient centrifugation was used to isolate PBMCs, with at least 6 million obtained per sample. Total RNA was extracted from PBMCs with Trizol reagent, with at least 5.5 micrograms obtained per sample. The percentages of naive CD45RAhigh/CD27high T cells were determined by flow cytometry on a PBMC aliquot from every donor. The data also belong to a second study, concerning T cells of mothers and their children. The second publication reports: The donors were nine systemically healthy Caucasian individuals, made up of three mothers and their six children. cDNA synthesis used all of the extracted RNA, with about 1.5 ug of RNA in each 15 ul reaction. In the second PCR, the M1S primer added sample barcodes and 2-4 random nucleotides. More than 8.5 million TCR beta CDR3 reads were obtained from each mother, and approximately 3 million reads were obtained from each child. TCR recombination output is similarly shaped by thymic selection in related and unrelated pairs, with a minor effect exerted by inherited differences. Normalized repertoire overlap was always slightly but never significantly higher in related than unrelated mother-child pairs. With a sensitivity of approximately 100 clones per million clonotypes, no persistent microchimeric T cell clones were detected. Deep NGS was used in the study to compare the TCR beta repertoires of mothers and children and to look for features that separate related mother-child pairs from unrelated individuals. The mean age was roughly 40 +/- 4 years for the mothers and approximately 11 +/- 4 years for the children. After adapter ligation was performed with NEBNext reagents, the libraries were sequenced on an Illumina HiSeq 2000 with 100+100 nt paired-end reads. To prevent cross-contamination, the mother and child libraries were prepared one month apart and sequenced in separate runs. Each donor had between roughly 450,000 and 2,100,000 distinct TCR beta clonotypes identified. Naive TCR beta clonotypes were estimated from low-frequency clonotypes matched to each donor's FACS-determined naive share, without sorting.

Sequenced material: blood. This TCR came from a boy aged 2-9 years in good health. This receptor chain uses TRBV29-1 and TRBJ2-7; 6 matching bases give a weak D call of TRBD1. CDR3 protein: CSVAKSGDEQYF. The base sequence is TGCAGCGTTGCCAAATCAGGGGACGAGCAGTACTTC.